This paragraph reports one T cell receptor (beta chain). Sequencing was performed with immunoSEQ multiplex PCR; in TCRdb, only in-frame clones are kept and a portion is missing. The sample contains about 250,000 clones, around nine tenths of which appear only once. The CDR3 totals 15 residues. After removal of 4 bases from V and 0 bases from J, the junction contained 5 bases not matched to a gene. From germline, CDR1 is SGDLS and CDR2 YYNGEE. This sample was taken from a study of blood T cell repertoires in COVID-19. Study-level background: Italy, Spain and the United States were the sources of the convalescent and acute COVID-19 samples. The analysed material was cDNA or gDNA that came from T cells, B-cell-depleted T cells, or PBMCs.

The chain has TRBV9 and TRBJ1-1; the match to TRBD1 covers 8 bases. The sample was peripheral blood. The receptor was derived from a man aged 25 to 40 with acute or convalescent COVID-19. The CDR3 spells CASSPRTGLNTEAFF. Here the CDR3 DNA reads TGTGCCAGCAGCCCCCGGACAGGGCTGAACACTGAAGCTTTCTTT.